This T cell receptor beta chain was profiled in a study of Graves' ophthalmopathy and Graves' hyperthyroidism. RNA transcripts were the template, and TCR beta CDR3 regions were amplified from them. HTBI primers were employed in first-round RT-PCR, then a second-round multiplex PCR followed. TCRdb analysed the multiplex PCR reads with MiXCR anew, one entry per CDR3 protein. The table includes roughly 400,000 distinct CDR3 sequences, 15% detected once. A follow-up of 18 months without ophthalmopathy meant that hyperthyroidism was stable. Hyperthyroidism patients, aged 18 to 65, were newly diagnosed, under 2 months' duration. Enrollment excluded any patients with other autoimmune diseases, uncontrolled infections, pregnancy or lactation. Sampling approximately 10 ml of fresh peripheral blood provided the PBMCs. The CDR3 runs 13 residues. Trimming removed 4 bases from V and 5 bases from J; junction bases left unmatched: 6. CDR1 and CDR2 (germline): DFQATT, SNEGSKA (reference sequence).

This clonotype showed up many times. V is TRBV20-1 and J is TRBJ1-1, with TRBD1 identical over 8 bases. Specimen: peripheral blood. The receptor was derived from a woman under 30 with stable Graves' hyperthyroidism. Here the CDR3 reads CSAIETGETEAFF. CDR3 DNA sequence: TGCAGTGCTATCGAGACAGGGGAGACTGAAGCTTTCTTT.